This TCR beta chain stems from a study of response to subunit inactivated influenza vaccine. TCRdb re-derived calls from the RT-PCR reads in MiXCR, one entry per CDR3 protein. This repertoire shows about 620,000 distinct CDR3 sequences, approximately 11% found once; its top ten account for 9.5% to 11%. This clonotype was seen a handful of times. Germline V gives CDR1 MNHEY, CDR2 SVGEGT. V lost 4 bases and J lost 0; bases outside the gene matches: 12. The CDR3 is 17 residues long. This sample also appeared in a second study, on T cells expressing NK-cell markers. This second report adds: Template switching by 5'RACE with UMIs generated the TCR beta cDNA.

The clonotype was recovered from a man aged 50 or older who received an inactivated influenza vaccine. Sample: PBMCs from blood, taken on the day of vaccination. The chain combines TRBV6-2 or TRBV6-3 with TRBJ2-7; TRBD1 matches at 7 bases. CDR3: CASSSVSRDRSSYEQYF. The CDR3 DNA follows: TGTGCCAGCAGTTCAGTCAGCCGGGACAGATCCTCCTACGAGCAGTACTTC.